Listed here are 28 T cell receptor beta chains from one sample, sequenced in a study of CD8+CD57+ T cells in acquired aplastic anemia. TCR beta VDJ combinations and CDR3 sequences were profiled from genomic DNA. TCRdb reanalysed the reads using MiXCR and keeps one entry per CDR3 protein. The table includes about 110,000 distinct CDR3 sequences, under 60% detected once. The sequencing sample was made of sorted CD4+, CD8+, or CD8+CD57+ T cells (not recorded which) from PBMCs. All receptors come from a human donor in good health, serving as a control.

This rearrangement joins TRBV6-1 to TRBJ2-7, with 7 bases fitting TRBD1. The length of the CDR3 is 15 residues. V gave up 1 base and J gave up 12 bases; unmatched junction bases: 15. Per the germline V gene, CDR1 is MNHNS and CDR2 is SASEGT. In nucleotides, the CDR3 is TGTGCCAGCAGTGAAGTTTGGGAACGCCCAGGGGGTGCGTACTTC. It yields the protein CASSEVWERPGGAYF.

This clonotype was detected many times. The V gene is TRBV12-3 or TRBV12-4, the J gene TRBJ1-1; D is unresolved. This CDR3 has 13 residues. Deletions cut 1 base from V and 1 base from J, with 4 bases between. In DNA form, the CDR3 reads TGTGCCAGCAGTTTAGAGAGGAACACTGAAGCTTTCTTT. Its protein product is CASSLERNTEAFF.

The chain is built from TRBV19 and TRBJ1-2; 9 nucleotides match TRBD1. This CDR3 has 15 amino acids. Trimming took 6 bases from V and 6 from J; bases not matched to a gene: 11. Germline CDR1 LNHDA, CDR2 SQIVND (reference sequence). CDR3 in amino acids: CASRDLGQGYHGYTF. CDR3 sequence (DNA): TGTGCCAGTAGGGATCTGGGACAGGGTTATCATGGCTACACCTTC.

The sample holds many counts of this clonotype. At one end, the junction sequence differs from germline, possibly due to a read error. The rearrangement joins TRBV5-6 to TRBJ2-3; TRBD1 aligns across 11 bases. This CDR3 has 16 residues. The germline V gene encodes CDR1 SGHDT and CDR2 YYEEEE. CDR3 nucleotides: TGTGCCAGCACCTTGCTTGGGACAGGGGGGACAGATACGCAGTATTTT. This encodes CASTLLGTGGTDTQYF.

The chain combines TRBV9 with TRBJ2-5; 8 nucleotides align to TRBD2. V was pared by 0 bases and J by 5 bases, with 0 bases of the junction left unmatched. The germline gives CDR1 SGDLS, CDR2 YYNGEE. The CDR3 consists of 13 residues. The CDR3 loop reads CASSVAGGETQYF. The DNA for the CDR3 is TGTGCCAGCAGCGTAGCGGGGGGGGAGACCCAGTACTTC.

This chain uses TRBV2 with TRBJ1-1, with D possibly matching TRBD1 (6 bases). Deletions cut 6 bases from V and 0 bases from J, with 14 bases between. The CDR3 consists of 15 residues. Germline values: CDR1 SNHLY, CDR2 FYNNEI. CDR3 sequence reads: CASRETGEMNTEAFF. DNA for the CDR3: TGTGCCAGCAGAGAGACAGGAGAGATGAACACTGAAGCTTTCTTT.

The rearrangement links TRBV7-2 to TRBJ1-1; tentatively, D is TRBD1 (5 bases). This CDR3 spans 13 amino acids. CDR1 and CDR2 from the germline V gene are SGHTA and FQGNSA. Trimming pared 3 bases from V and 4 bases from J, leaving 9 bases between. CDR3 protein: CASSLRRGTEAFF. CDR3 sequence (DNA): TGTGCCAGCAGCTTGAGGAGGGGCACTGAAGCTTTCTTT.

Turning to this clonotype: Without the conserved terminal phenylalanine or tryptophan, this CDR3 likely stems from a read error. V gene TRBV19 combines with J gene TRBJ2-7; 8 bases are a match to TRBD2. Germline V gives CDR1 LNHDA, CDR2 SQIVND (reference sequence). The V and J ends lost 5 bases and 0 bases, in that order; junction bases with no gene match: 6. The CDR3 contains 15 residues. The CDR3 region is CASSATSGSSYEQYL. Written as DNA, the CDR3 is TGTGCCAGTAGTGCTACTAGCGGCAGCTCCTACGAGCAGTACCTC.

V is TRBV20-1 and J is TRBJ2-3, with TRBD2 matching over 11 bases. V lost 6 bases to trimming and J lost 5 bases; unmatched junction nucleotides: 16. The germline V gene has CDR1 DFQATT and CDR2 SNEGSKA (reference sequence). This CDR3 contains 17 residues. The CDR3: CSAAVAGGPPSEDTQYF. CDR3 DNA sequence: TGCAGTGCCGCCGTAGCGGGAGGGCCCCCATCTGAAGATACGCAGTATTTT.

The CDR3 spells CAKPRPGVGNEQYF. The CDR3 coding sequence is TGTGCCAAACCACGGCCGGGGGTGGGAAACGAGCAGTACTTC. J is TRBJ2-7 and V is TRBV10-3, with a possible D match to TRBD2 (6 bases). This CDR3 is 14 amino acids long. The V end lost 10 bases, the J end lost 5 bases, and 21 bases lay between the germline ends. Germline V gene lookup returns CDR1 ENHRY and CDR2 SYGVKD.

This clonotype came up many times. The V gene is TRBV4-1, the J gene TRBJ1-1; D is unclear. Germline CDR1 is MGHRA and CDR2 is YSYEKL. Trimming removed 2 bases at V and 5 bases at J, with 9 bases between. This CDR3 contains 13 residues. CDR3 nucleotide sequence: TGCGCCAGCAGCCAAAACGGGGAGACTGAAGCTTTCTTT. Its protein product is CASSQNGETEAFF.

This clonotype has just a few counts. This sequence joins TRBV27 and TRBJ2-7; D not resolved. Germline V gene sequence: CDR1 MNHEY, CDR2 SMNVEV (reference sequence). V lost 2 bases and J lost 6, with 20 bases in between. The length of the CDR3 is 16 residues. DNA for the CDR3: TGTGCCAGCAGTTTAAGATTGATAGGGTCCCCGGGCGAGCAGTACTTC. It codes for CASSLRLIGSPGEQYF.

The chain couples TRBV19 to TRBJ2-7, with 8 bases fitting TRBD1. Trimming at V came to 5 bases and at J to 3 bases, leaving 6 bases not matched to a gene. Per the germline V gene, CDR1 is LNHDA and CDR2 is SQIVND (reference sequence). The length of the CDR3 is 14 residues. The CDR3 loop is CASSPRTGIYEQYF. The CDR3, as DNA: TGTGCCAGTAGTCCTCGGACAGGGATCTACGAGCAGTACTTC.

This clonotype was seen a single time. The chain has TRBV5-1 and TRBJ1-2; weak D call: TRBD1 (5 bases). The germline V gene has CDR1 SGHRS and CDR2 YFSETQ. V was cut by 2 bases and J by 2 bases, with 10 bases left in between. The CDR3 has 14 residues. The chain's CDR3 is CASSFSGKNYGYTF. Written as DNA, the CDR3 is TGCGCCAGCAGCTTCTCAGGGAAGAACTATGGCTACACCTTC.

The chain uses TRBV12-3 or TRBV12-4 and TRBJ2-3; the D gene could be TRBD1 or TRBD2 (5 bases each). This CDR3 is 19 amino acids long. The V end was cut by 0 bases, the J end by 2 bases, with 21 bases between. The CDR3 sequence is CASSLAYTARGAYTDTQYF. CDR3 sequence (DNA): TGTGCCAGCAGTTTAGCCTACACAGCTCGGGGCGCCTACACAGATACGCAGTATTTT.

This sequence joins TRBV10-3 and TRBJ2-5; D is ambiguous. Trimming removed 1 base at V and 0 bases at J, with 9 bases between. Germline CDR1 reads ENHRY; CDR2 reads SYGVKD. CDR3 length equals 15 residues. The CDR3 region has the DNA TGTGCCATCAGTGAGTTGGCTTCGTACCAAGAGACCCAGTACTTC. Protein sequence: CAISELASYQETQYF.

This chain's CDR3 is CASSRSGVQETQYF. The CDR3 DNA is TGTGCCAGTAGTAGATCAGGGGTACAAGAGACCCAGTACTTC. The V gene is TRBV19, the J gene TRBJ2-5; D might be TRBD1 (6 bases). The ends were cut back, 4 bases at V and 2 bases at J, with 11 bases in the middle. The CDR3 has 14 residues. Germline V CDR1 and CDR2: LNHDA, SQIVND (reference sequence).

This clonotype was observed at least ten times. V usage is TRBV4-1 and J usage is TRBJ1-3; a weak D match, TRBD1 (6 bases). Trimming pared 0 bases from V and 1 base from J, leaving 13 bases between. This CDR3 spans 17 amino acids. The V gene's germline CDR1 is MGHRA and CDR2 YSYEKL. CDR3 residues: CASSQEGGGRSGNTIYF. CDR3 nucleotide sequence: TGCGCCAGCAGCCAAGAAGGGGGGGGGAGATCTGGAAACACCATATATTTT.

This clonotype was seen ten or more times. The chain combines TRBV9 with TRBJ2-7, with D unclear. The CDR3 has 13 amino acids. The V end lost 3 bases, the J end lost 0 bases, and 7 bases lay between the germline ends. From germline, CDR1 is SGDLS and CDR2 YYNGEE. CDR3 sequence (DNA): TGTGCCAGCAGCGGACCGATCTCCTACGAGCAGTACTTC. This codes for CASSGPISYEQYF.

As concerns this clonotype: One end of the junction does not line up with germline, which may come from a read error. The J gene is TRBJ2-7, the V gene TRBV4-1; a possible D gene is TRBD2 (5 bases). Germline V lookup: CDR1 MGHRA, CDR2 YSYEKL. The CDR3 totals 13 residues. This chain's CDR3 is CASSQGLAYERYF. In nucleotides, the CDR3 is TGCGCCAGCAGCCAGGGCCTAGCCTACGAGCGGTACTTC.

This clonotype was counted at least ten times. In DNA form, the CDR3 reads TGTGCCAGCAGCCTGACAGGGTATGGCTACACCTTC. Amino acids: CASSLTGYGYTF. The rearrangement uses TRBV7-2 and TRBJ1-2, with 7 bases identical to TRBD1. The V gene's germline CDR1 is SGHTA and CDR2 FQGNSA. CDR3 size: 12 residues. V dropped 5 bases and J dropped 5; count of bases not matched to a gene: 2.

This CDR3 is CASSPSGGGTYEQYF. The CDR3 nucleotides read TGTGCCAGCAGCCCAAGCGGGGGGGGGACTTACGAGCAGTACTTC. The rearrangement uses TRBV7-2 and TRBJ2-7, with 10 bases fitting TRBD2. CDR1 and CDR2 from the germline V gene are SGHTA and FQGNSA. The CDR3 runs to 15 residues. Trimming took 5 bases from V and 4 from J; bases not matched to a gene: 8.

The J gene is TRBJ2-7, the V gene TRBV15; D possibly corresponds to TRBD1 (7 bases). Per the germline V gene, CDR1 is LNHNV and CDR2 is YYDKDF (reference sequence). V lost 3 bases to trimming and J lost 2 bases, with 20 bases between them. This CDR3 has 17 residues. This CDR3 is CATSSARPGDSTYEQYF. In DNA, the CDR3 is TGTGCCACCAGCAGTGCTAGACCGGGGGACAGCACCTACGAGCAGTACTTC. The variable domain in full, completed from reference TRBV15 and TRBJ2-7, reads DAMVIQNPRYQVTQFGKPVTLSCSQTLNHNVMYWYQQKSSQAPKLLFHYYDKDFNNEADTPDNFQSRRPNTSFCFLDIRSPGLGDTAMYLCATSSARPGDSTYEQYFGPGTRLTVT.

The gene calls are TRBV30 and TRBJ2-7; D may be TRBD2 (5 bases). CDR3 length: 14 amino acids. Trimming stripped 0 bases from V and 4 bases from J, with 13 bases between. CDR1 and CDR2 (germline): GTSNPN, SVGIG (reference sequence). CDR3: CAWSVASSEYEQYF. CDR3 bases: TGTGCCTGGAGTGTAGCTAGCAGTGAATACGAGCAGTACTTC.

This chain joins TRBV20-1 and TRBJ1-6, with 7 bases matching TRBD1. Germline V gene data show CDR1 as DFQATT and CDR2 as SNEGSKA (reference sequence). This CDR3 contains 14 residues. The trim removed 2 bases at V and 7 bases at J, leaving 5 bases unmatched. In DNA form, the CDR3 reads TGCAGTGCTAGACTCGGGACAGAGAATTCACCCCTCCACTTT. Encoded protein: CSARLGTENSPLHF.

This clonotype has a count of ten or more. J is TRBJ1-1 and V is TRBV6-5; no reliable D call. The germline V and J ends were trimmed by 4 bases and 4 bases, with 16 bases remaining between them. The CDR3 spans 15 residues. The germline gives CDR1 MNHEY, CDR2 SVGAGI. CDR3 in DNA: TGTGCCAGCAGTTTCAGTACATCGACGGTCACTGAAGCTTTCTTT. Translating gives CASSFSTSTVTEAFF.

The chain is built from TRBV10-3 and TRBJ1-3; D gene unclear. Trimming stripped 3 bases from V and 4 bases from J, with 10 bases between. Germline V lookup: CDR1 ENHRY, CDR2 SYGVKD. The CDR3 consists of 14 residues. The CDR3, as DNA: TGTGCCATCAGTGAAACCACCAAAGGAAACACCATATATTTT. Translation gives CAISETTKGNTIYF.

The chain carries TRBV29-1 and TRBJ1-2, with 12 bases matching TRBD1. V lost 5 bases, J lost 10 bases, and 11 bases stayed unmatched. Per the germline V gene, CDR1 is SQVTM and CDR2 is ANQGSEA. CDR3 size: 14 residues. The CDR3 DNA follows: TGCAGCGTTTTAGACCCGGGACAGGGGGCACTCTACACCTTC. Its protein product is CSVLDPGQGALYTF.